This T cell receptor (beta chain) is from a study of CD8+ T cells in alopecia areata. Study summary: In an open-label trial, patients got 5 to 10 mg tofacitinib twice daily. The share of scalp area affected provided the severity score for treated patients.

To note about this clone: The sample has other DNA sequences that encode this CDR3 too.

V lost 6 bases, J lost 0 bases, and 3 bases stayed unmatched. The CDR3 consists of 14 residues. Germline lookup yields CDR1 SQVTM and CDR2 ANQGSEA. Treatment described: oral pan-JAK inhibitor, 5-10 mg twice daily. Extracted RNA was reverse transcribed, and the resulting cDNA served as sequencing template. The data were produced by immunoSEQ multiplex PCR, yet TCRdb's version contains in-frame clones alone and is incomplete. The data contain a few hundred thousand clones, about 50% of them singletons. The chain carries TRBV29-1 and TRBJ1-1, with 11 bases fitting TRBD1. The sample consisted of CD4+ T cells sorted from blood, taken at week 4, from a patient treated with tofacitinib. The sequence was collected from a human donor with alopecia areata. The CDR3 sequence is CSVGTGGLNTEAFF. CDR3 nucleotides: TGCAGCGTGGGGACAGGGGGTTTGAACACTGAAGCTTTCTTT.